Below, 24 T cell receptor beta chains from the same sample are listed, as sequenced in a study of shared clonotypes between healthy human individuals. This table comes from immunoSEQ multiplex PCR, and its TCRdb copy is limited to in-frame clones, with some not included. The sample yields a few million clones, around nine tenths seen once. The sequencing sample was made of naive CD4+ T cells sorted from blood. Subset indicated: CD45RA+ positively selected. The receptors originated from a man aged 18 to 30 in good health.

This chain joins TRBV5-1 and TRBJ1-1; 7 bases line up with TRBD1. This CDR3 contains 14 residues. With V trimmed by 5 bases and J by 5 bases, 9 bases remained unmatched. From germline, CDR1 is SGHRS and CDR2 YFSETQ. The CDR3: CASRSQGDGTEAFF. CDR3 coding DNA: TGCGCCAGCAGGTCCCAGGGGGACGGTACTGAAGCTTTCTTT. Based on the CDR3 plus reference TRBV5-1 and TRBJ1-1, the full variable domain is KAGVTQTPRYLIKTRGQQVTLSCSPISGHRSVSWYQQTPGQGLQFLFEYFSETQRNKGNFPGRFSGRQFSNSRSEMNVSTLELGDSALYLCASRSQGDGTEAFFGQGTRLTVV.

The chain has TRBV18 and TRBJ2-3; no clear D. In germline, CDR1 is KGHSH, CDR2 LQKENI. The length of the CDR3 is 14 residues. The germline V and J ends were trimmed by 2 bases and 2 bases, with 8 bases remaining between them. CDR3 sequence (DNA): TGTGCCAGCTCACCAAATCTAAACACAGATACGCAGTATTTT. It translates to CASSPNLNTDTQYF.

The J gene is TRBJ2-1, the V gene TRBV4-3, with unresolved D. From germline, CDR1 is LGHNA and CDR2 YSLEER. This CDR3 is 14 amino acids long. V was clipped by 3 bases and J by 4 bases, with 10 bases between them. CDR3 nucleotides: TGCGCCAGCAGCCAGAACAGAGCTTACAATGAGCAGTTCTTC. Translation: CASSQNRAYNEQFF.

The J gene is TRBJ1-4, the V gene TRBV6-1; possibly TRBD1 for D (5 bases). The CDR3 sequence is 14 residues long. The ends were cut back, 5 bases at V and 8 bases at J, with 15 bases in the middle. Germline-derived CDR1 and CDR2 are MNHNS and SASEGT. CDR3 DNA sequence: TGTGCCAGCAGTCCTGGGGGGGGGAGCGAAAAACTGTTTTTT. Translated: CASSPGGGSEKLFF.

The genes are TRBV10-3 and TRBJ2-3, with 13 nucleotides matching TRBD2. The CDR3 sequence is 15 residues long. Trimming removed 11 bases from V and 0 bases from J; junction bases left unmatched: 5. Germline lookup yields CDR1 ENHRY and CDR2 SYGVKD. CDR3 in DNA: TGTGCCGACGGGACTAGCGGGACAAGCACAGATACGCAGTATTTT. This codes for CADGTSGTSTDTQYF.

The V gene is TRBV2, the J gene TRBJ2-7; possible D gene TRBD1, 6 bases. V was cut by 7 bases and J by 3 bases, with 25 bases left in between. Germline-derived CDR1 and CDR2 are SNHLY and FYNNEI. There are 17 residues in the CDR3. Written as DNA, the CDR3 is TGTGCCAGCACCACTGAGGGGCTCACAGGGAGTATCTACGAGCAGTACTTC. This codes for CASTTEGLTGSIYEQYF.

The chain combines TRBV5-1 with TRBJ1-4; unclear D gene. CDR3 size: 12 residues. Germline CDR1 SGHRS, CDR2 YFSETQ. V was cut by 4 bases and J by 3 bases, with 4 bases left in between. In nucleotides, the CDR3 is TGCGCCAGCAGCAACTCTAATGAAAAACTGTTTTTT. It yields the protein CASSNSNEKLFF.

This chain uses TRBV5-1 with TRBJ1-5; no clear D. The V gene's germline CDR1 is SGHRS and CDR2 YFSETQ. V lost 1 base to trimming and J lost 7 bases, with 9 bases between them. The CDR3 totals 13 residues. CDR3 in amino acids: CASSLSLGQPQHF. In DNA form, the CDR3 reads TGCGCCAGCAGCTTGTCCCTCGGGCAGCCCCAGCATTTT.

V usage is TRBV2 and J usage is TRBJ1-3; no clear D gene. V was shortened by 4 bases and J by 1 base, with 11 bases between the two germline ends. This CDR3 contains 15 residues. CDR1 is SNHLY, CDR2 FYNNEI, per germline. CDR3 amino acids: CASSVTGFSGNTIYF. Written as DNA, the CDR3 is TGTGCCAGCAGTGTTACTGGGTTTTCTGGAAACACCATATATTTT. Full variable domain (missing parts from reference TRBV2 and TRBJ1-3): EPEVTQTPSHQVTQMGQEVILRCVPISNHLYFYWYRQILGQKVEFLVSFYNNEISEKSEIFDDQFSVERPDGSNFTLKIRSTKLEDSAMYFCASSVTGFSGNTIYFGEGSWLTVV.

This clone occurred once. CDR3 residues: CASSPSGSNTGELFF. DNA of the CDR3: TGTGCCAGCAGCCCCAGCGGGTCGAACACCGGGGAGCTGTTTTTT. J is TRBJ2-2 and V is TRBV7-2, with D maybe TRBD2 (6 bases). This CDR3 has 15 residues. From germline, CDR1 is SGHTA and CDR2 FQGNSA. V dropped 5 bases and J dropped 0 bases, with 10 bases sitting between them.

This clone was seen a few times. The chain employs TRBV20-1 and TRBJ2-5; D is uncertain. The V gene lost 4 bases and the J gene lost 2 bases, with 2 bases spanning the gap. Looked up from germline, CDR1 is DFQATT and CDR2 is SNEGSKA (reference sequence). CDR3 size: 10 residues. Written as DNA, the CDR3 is TGCAGTGCTATGCAAGAGACCCAGTACTTC. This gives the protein CSAMQETQYF.

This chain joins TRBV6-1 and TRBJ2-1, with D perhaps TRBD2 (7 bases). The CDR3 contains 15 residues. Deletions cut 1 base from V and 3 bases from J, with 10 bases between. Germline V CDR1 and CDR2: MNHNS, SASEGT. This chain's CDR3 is CASSEGGGHYNEQFF. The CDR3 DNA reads TGTGCCAGCAGTGAAGGCGGGGGCCACTACAATGAGCAGTTCTTC.

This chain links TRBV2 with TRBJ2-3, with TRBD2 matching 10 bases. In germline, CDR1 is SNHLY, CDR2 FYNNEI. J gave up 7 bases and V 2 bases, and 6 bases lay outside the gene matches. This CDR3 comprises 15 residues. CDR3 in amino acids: CASSELAGGGNTQYF. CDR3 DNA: TGTGCCAGCAGTGAATTAGCGGGAGGAGGAAATACGCAGTATTTT.

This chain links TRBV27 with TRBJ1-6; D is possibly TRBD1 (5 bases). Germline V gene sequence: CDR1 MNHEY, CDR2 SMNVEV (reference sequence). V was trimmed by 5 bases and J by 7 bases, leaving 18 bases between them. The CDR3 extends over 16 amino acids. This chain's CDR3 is CASSTSGRAVNSPLHF. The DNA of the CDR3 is TGTGCCAGCAGTACTTCAGGCAGGGCTGTCAATTCACCCCTCCACTTT.

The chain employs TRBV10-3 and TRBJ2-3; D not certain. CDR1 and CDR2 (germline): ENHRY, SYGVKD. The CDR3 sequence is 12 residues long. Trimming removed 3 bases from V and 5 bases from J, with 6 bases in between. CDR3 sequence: CAISDNGDTQYF. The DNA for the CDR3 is TGTGCCATCAGTGATAACGGAGATACGCAGTATTTT.

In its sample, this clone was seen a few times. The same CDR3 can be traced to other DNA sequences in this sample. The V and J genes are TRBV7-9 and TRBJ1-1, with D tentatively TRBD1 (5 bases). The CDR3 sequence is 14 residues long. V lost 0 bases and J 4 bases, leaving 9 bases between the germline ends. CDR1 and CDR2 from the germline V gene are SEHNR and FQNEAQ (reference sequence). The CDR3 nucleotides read TGTGCCAGCAGCTTAGCGAGGGGAAGCACTGAAGCTTTCTTT. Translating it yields CASSLARGSTEAFF.

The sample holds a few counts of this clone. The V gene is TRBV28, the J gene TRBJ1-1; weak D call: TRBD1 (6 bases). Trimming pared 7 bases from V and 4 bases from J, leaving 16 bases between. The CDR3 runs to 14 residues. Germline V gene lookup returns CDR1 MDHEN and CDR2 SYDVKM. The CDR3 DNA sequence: TGTGCCAGCACCCGCCAGGGAGGGGGCACTGAAGCTTTCTTT. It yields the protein CASTRQGGGTEAFF.

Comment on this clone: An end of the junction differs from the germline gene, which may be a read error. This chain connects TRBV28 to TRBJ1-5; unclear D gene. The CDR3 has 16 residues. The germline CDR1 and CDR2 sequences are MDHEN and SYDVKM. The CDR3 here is CASSFIKGGTYQSQHF. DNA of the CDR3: TGTGCCAGCAGTTTTATTAAGGGCGGCACTTATCAGTCCCAGCATTTT.

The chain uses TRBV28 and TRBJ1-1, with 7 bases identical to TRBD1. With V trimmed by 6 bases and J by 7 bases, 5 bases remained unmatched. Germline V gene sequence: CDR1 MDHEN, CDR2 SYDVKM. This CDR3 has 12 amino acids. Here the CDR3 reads CASSIGDSEAFF. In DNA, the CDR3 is TGTGCCAGCAGCATTGGGGACAGTGAAGCTTTCTTT.

The CDR3 is CASSSQGVTEAFF. Written as DNA, the CDR3 is TGTGCCAGTAGCTCACAGGGGGTCACTGAAGCTTTCTTT. The chain recombines TRBV19 with TRBJ1-1; TRBD1 matches 8 bases. Germline V gene lookup returns CDR1 LNHDA and CDR2 SQIVND (reference sequence). The V and J ends lost 6 bases and 4 bases, in that order; junction bases with no gene match: 4. This CDR3 comprises 13 residues.

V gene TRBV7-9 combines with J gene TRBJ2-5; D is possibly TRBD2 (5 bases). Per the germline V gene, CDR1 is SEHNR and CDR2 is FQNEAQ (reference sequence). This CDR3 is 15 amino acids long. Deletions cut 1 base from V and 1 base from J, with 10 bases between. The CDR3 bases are TGTGCCAGCAGCTTAGGCGGGTTTTCCCAAGAGACCCAGTACTTC. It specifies CASSLGGFSQETQYF. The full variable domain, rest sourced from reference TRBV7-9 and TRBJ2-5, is DTGVSQNPRHKITKRGQNVTFRCDPISEHNRLYWYRQTLGQGPEFLTYFQNEAQLEKSRLLSDRFSAERPKGSFSTLEIQRTEQGDSAMYLCASSLGGFSQETQYFGPGTRLLVL.

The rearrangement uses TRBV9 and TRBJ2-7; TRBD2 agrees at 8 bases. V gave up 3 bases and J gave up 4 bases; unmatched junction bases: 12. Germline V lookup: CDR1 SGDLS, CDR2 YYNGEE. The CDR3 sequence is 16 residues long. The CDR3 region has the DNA TGTGCCAGCAGCGCCGGCGGGGGGTTTAAGGTATACGAGCAGTACTTC. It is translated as CASSAGGGFKVYEQYF.

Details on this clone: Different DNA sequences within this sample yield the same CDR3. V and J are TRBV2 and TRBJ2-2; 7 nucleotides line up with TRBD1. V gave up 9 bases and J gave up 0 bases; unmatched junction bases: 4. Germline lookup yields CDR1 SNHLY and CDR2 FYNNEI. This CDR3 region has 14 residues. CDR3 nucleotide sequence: TGTGCCAGTTCCGGGACAGCGAACACCGGGGAGCTGTTTTTT. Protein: CASSGTANTGELFF.

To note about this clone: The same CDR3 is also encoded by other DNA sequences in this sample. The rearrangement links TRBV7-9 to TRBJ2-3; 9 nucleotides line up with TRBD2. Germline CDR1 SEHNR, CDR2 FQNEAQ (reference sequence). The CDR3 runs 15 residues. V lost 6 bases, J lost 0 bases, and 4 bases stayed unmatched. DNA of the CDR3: TGTGCCAGCAGTCTTCTAGCGGGGAGCACAGATACGCAGTATTTT. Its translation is CASSLLAGSTDTQYF.